This TCR beta chain was captured by sequencing in a study of persistence of HIV-infected CD4 T cells. The overall study: Multiple blood draws of up to 180 mL, except two donors with single leukapheresis. General study points: Bulk TCR data could not be restricted to HIV-1-infected CMV-responding cells.

Lysates of CMV-infected fibroblasts at around 9.1 ug/mL stimulated these cells. CD40L/CD69 double-negative CD45RO-high memory CD4+ T cells were collected. V lost 6 bases, J lost 4 bases, and 9 bases lay in between. This CDR3 is built from 11 residues. Looked up from germline, CDR1 is DFQATT and CDR2 is SNEGSKA (reference sequence). This was the immunoSEQ version 4 assay in survey mode. Produced via immunoSEQ multiplex PCR; TCRdb's table is partial and in-frame only. The sample has 37,000 or so clones; approximately 80% are singletons. Concerning this clone itself: Antigen specificity is unknown.

The chain is built from TRBV20-1 and TRBJ2-5, with no clear D. The receptor comes from an adult man with HIV who was CMV-seropositive. The source material was CD4+ T cells sorted from PBMCs after 18-hour stimulation, sampled from a patient who received antiretroviral therapy. The CDR3, as DNA: TGCAGTGCCGGGCAGTCAGAGACCCAGTACTTC. Its protein product is CSAGQSETQYF.